This TCR beta chain is drawn from a study of blood T cells in healthy people across ages. Notes on the study in general: Roughly linear age-related decline in beta diversity appeared, significant by age about 40. It was the long-lived donors that had more naive CD4+ cells and higher diversity than aged donors.

With a J-beta primer mix and a sample-barcoded 5' primer, a second PCR ran roughly 6 to 11 cycles. Every single cDNA molecule received a tag from a template-switch adaptor with 12 random nucleotides. TCRdb itself ran the 5' RACE reads through MiXCR, one entry per CDR3 protein. The sample contains about 1.5 million distinct CDR3 sequences, approximately 38% of which appear only once. Concerning this clonotype: Its antigen is unknown.

Samples had at least 6 million PBMCs isolated from them. Sequencing was carried out using blood. The receptor comes from a woman aged 18 to 35 in good health.

The DNA for the CDR3 is TGTGCCATCGGACAGGGGGAAGGTGAGCAGTACTTC. This codes for CAIGQGEGEQYF. The J gene is TRBJ2-4, the V gene TRBV10-3; 10 nucleotides match TRBD1. CDR1 is ENHRY, CDR2 SYGVKD, per germline. This CDR3 comprises 12 residues. The V and J ends lost 8 bases and 13 bases, in that order; junction bases with no gene match: 8.